These 30 T cell receptor beta chains were sequenced from one sample in a study of technical replicates of blood from a few donors. Clones were read by immunoSEQ multiplex PCR, and TCRdb kept only the in-frame ones, dropping some. The sample includes about 88,000 clones, just under 95% of them seen just once. The sequenced sample consisted of T cells isolated from PBMCs. The receptors were gathered from a human donor in good health.

The chain's CDR3 is CATSRDIGGWNTGELFF. As DNA, the CDR3 is TGTGCCACCAGCAGAGATATTGGGGGGTGGAACACCGGGGAGCTGTTTTTT. The genes are TRBV15 and TRBJ2-2; a possible D gene is TRBD2 (6 bases). Deletions cut 0 bases from V and 1 base from J, with 12 bases between. Per germline, CDR1 LNHNV and CDR2 YYDKDF (reference sequence). The CDR3 is 17 residues long.

The rearrangement uses TRBV11-2 and TRBJ1-2; D is undetermined. This CDR3 contains 13 residues. V lost 5 bases and J 3 bases, leaving 10 bases between the germline ends. Germline-derived CDR1 and CDR2 are SGHAT and FQNNGV. Written as DNA, the CDR3 is TGTGCCAGCAGCAGGGAGGTGGACTATGGCTACACCTTC. This codes for CASSREVDYGYTF.

The chain has TRBV29-1 and TRBJ2-7, with 11 positions matching TRBD1. Per germline, CDR1 SQVTM and CDR2 ANQGSEA. V was pared by 6 bases and J by 3 bases, with 4 bases of the junction left unmatched. The CDR3 contains 13 residues. In DNA, the CDR3 is TGCAGCGTACCGGGACAGGGGGTCTACGAGCAGTACTTC. Translation gives CSVPGQGVYEQYF.

The chain employs TRBV2 and TRBJ1-1; D is unresolved. Germline V gene lookup returns CDR1 SNHLY and CDR2 FYNNEI. V was cut by 5 bases and J by 0 bases, with 7 bases left in between. The CDR3 contains 13 residues. The CDR3 bases are TGTGCCAGCAGTTCCGACTTGAACACTGAAGCTTTCTTT. Its protein is CASSSDLNTEAFF.

The rearrangement links TRBV19 to TRBJ2-7, with D maybe TRBD2 (6 bases). The ends were cut back, 4 bases at V and 3 bases at J, with 13 bases in the middle. This CDR3 comprises 14 residues. The germline CDR1 and CDR2 sequences are LNHDA and SQIVND (reference sequence). The CDR3 bases are TGTGCCAGTAGTAGACTAGAGGCGGTCTACGAGCAGTACTTC. Residues: CASSRLEAVYEQYF.

This clone was detected only a few times. The chain carries TRBV10-1 and TRBJ1-2, with D uncertain. Trimming took off 6 bases at V and 5 bases at J, with 13 bases between the two ends. Germline loops: CDR1 WNHNN, CDR2 SYGVQD (reference sequence). The CDR3 is 13 residues long. The CDR3 DNA reads as TGCGCCAGCAGCGAAGGCGTACAGTATGGCTACACCTTC. Protein: CASSEGVQYGYTF.

This clone was detected only a few times. The chain is built from TRBV6-1 and TRBJ1-1; D is ambiguous. Trimming pared 4 bases from V and 3 bases from J, leaving 9 bases between. Germline-derived CDR1 and CDR2 are MNHNS and SASEGT. This CDR3 contains 13 residues. The chain's CDR3 is CASSATRDTEAFF. The DNA for the CDR3 is TGTGCCAGCAGTGCGACCCGGGACACTGAAGCTTTCTTT.

The CDR3: CASSPGTAHYEQYF. In DNA form, the CDR3 reads TGCGCCAGCAGCCCGGGGACTGCCCACTACGAGCAGTACTTC. This chain links TRBV5-1 with TRBJ2-7, with D possibly being TRBD2 (6 bases). The CDR3 length is 14 residues. V was clipped by 4 bases and J by 3 bases, with 14 bases between them. Germline V gene data show CDR1 as SGHRS and CDR2 as YFSETQ.

The chain combines TRBV9 with TRBJ2-1; 9 bases line up with TRBD2. The V gene end was trimmed by 3 bases and the J gene end by 8 bases; junction bases not matched to a gene: 6. The V gene's germline CDR1 is SGDLS and CDR2 YYNGEE. The CDR3 runs to 14 residues. The CDR3 is CASSDRGGAYEQFF. CDR3 in DNA: TGTGCCAGCAGCGATCGCGGGGGGGCCTATGAGCAGTTCTTC.

The chain has TRBV13 and TRBJ1-1; D unresolved. Trimming shortened V by 1 base and J by 1 base, and 7 bases separated the two germline ends. The CDR3 length is 14 residues. Germline CDR1 PRHDT, CDR2 FYEKMQ (reference sequence). In DNA form, the CDR3 reads TGTGCCAGCAGCTTAGCAGGAGGGAACACTGAAGCTTTCTTT. Its translation is CASSLAGGNTEAFF.

This chain links TRBV19 with TRBJ2-7; 8 bases are shared with TRBD1. Germline V gene sequence: CDR1 LNHDA, CDR2 SQIVND (reference sequence). This CDR3 is 16 amino acids long. Germline trimming cut 5 bases from V and 2 bases from J; bases unmatched to any gene: 11. The chain's CDR3 is CASSLTLSGQAYEQYF. As DNA, the CDR3 is TGTGCCAGTAGTCTTACGCTTTCGGGACAGGCCTACGAGCAGTACTTC.

The V and J genes are TRBV7-6 and TRBJ1-5; 7 positions agree with TRBD1. Germline assignment: CDR1 SGHVS and CDR2 FNYEAQ. The CDR3 totals 14 residues. J was trimmed by 2 bases and V by 5 bases; bases with no gene match: 3. CDR3 nucleotides: TGTGCCAGCAGCGCTACAGGGGGCAATCAGCCCCAGCATTTT. Protein sequence: CASSATGGNQPQHF.

The chain couples TRBV7-6 to TRBJ2-1, with D possibly matching TRBD1 (5 bases). The germline V gene has CDR1 SGHVS and CDR2 FNYEAQ. Trimming removed 5 bases at V and 0 bases at J, with 14 bases between. The CDR3 is 16 residues long. CDR3 loop: CASSPTTDSSYNEQFF. For the CDR3, the DNA is TGTGCCAGCAGCCCTACGACTGACAGCTCCTACAATGAGCAGTTCTTC.

The rearrangement links TRBV25-1 to TRBJ1-2; unclear D gene. The CDR3 is 12 amino acids. With 2 bases removed from V and 8 bases from J, the gap between germline ends came to 9 bases. The germline V gene has CDR1 MGHDK and CDR2 SYGVNS. CDR3 nucleotides: TGTGCCAGCAGTGAAGGGTTTAGCGGCTACACCTTC. It encodes CASSEGFSGYTF.

This clone was counted a few times. The chain couples TRBV5-1 to TRBJ1-1; a possible D gene is TRBD1 (5 bases). V lost 0 bases and J 0 bases, leaving 18 bases between the germline ends. Germline V gives CDR1 SGHRS, CDR2 YFSETQ. This CDR3 spans 18 amino acids. CDR3 coding DNA: TGCGCCAGCAGCTTGGAAGGAAGGGGCAACACCATGAACACTGAAGCTTTCTTT. Translation: CASSLEGRGNTMNTEAFF.

V is TRBV4-1 and J is TRBJ2-7; D call uncertain. The germline V gene encodes CDR1 MGHRA and CDR2 YSYEKL. The CDR3 runs 14 residues. Trimming took 0 bases from V and 2 from J, leaving 8 bases between them. Here the CDR3 reads CASSQEESAYEQYF. The CDR3 DNA sequence: TGCGCCAGCAGCCAAGAAGAGTCCGCCTACGAGCAGTACTTC.

In its sample, this clone was seen once. V gene TRBV28 combines with J gene TRBJ2-1, with 7 nucleotides matching TRBD1. The CDR3 runs 15 residues. The germline V gene has CDR1 MDHEN and CDR2 SYDVKM. The V and J ends lost 7 bases and 6 bases, in that order; junction bases with no gene match: 12. In nucleotides, the CDR3 is TGTGCCAGCACCCCCGGGACAGACTTTTCCAATGAGCAGTTCTTC. Encoded protein: CASTPGTDFSNEQFF.

The chain employs TRBV28 and TRBJ1-2; tentatively, D is TRBD1 (5 bases). The CDR3 runs 14 residues. Germline loops: CDR1 MDHEN, CDR2 SYDVKM. The V end was cut by 5 bases, the J end by 3 bases, with 13 bases between. This chain's CDR3 is CASSPHRSDYGYTF. The CDR3 DNA reads as TGTGCCAGCAGTCCCCACAGGTCGGACTATGGCTACACCTTC.

J is TRBJ1-2 and V is TRBV25-1; D is perhaps TRBD1 (5 bases). The CDR3 spans 16 residues. Germline CDR1 MGHDK, CDR2 SYGVNS. The V end lost 6 bases, the J end lost 1 base, and 18 bases lay between the germline ends. CDR3 in amino acids: CASSTGPSGVNYGYTF. The CDR3 DNA follows: TGTGCCAGCAGCACGGGACCCTCGGGGGTTAACTATGGCTACACCTTC.

There are a few counts of this clone. The V gene is TRBV10-3, the J gene TRBJ2-5, with D unclear. The CDR3 sequence is 15 residues long. The ends were cut back, 2 bases at V and 2 bases at J, with 12 bases in the middle. The V gene's germline CDR1 is ENHRY and CDR2 SYGVKD. The CDR3 loop is CAISEPTVGQETQYF. For the CDR3, the DNA is TGTGCCATCAGTGAGCCCACAGTGGGTCAAGAGACCCAGTACTTC.

The J gene is TRBJ1-4, the V gene TRBV19; the D gene is possibly TRBD1 (5 bases). The CDR3 runs to 14 residues. V shed 6 bases and J shed 6 bases, with 14 bases lying between them. CDR1 and CDR2 (germline): LNHDA, SQIVND (reference sequence). The CDR3 here is CASRWGLGDEKLFF. In DNA form, the CDR3 reads TGTGCCAGTAGATGGGGACTCGGGGATGAAAAACTGTTTTTT.

This chain connects TRBV5-4 to TRBJ1-2; TRBD1 matches at 7 bases. The V segment lost 0 bases and the J segment 4 bases; nucleotides outside the gene matches: 6. The V gene's germline CDR1 is SGHNT and CDR2 YYREEE (reference sequence). The CDR3 has 15 amino acids. CDR3 sequence (DNA): TGTGCCAGCAGCTTGGCGGCAGGGGGTGCCTATGGCTACACCTTC. This sequence encodes CASSLAAGGAYGYTF.

This chain joins TRBV30 and TRBJ1-3, with no clear D. The germline V gene has CDR1 GTSNPN and CDR2 SVGIG (reference sequence). Trimming pared 0 bases from V and 2 bases from J, leaving 11 bases between. This CDR3 is built from 15 residues. For the CDR3, the DNA is TGTGCCTGGAGTGTAATACGGGGTCCTGGAAACACCATATATTTT. Translated: CAWSVIRGPGNTIYF.

The chain is built from TRBV2 and TRBJ1-1; D is uncertain. V lost 5 bases and J lost 1, with 8 bases in between. Germline CDR1 is SNHLY and CDR2 is FYNNEI. The CDR3 loop spans 13 amino acids. CDR3 protein: CASSSQPNTEAFF. CDR3 DNA sequence: TGTGCCAGCAGTTCACAACCGAACACTGAAGCTTTCTTT.

This clone was seen once. The chain carries TRBV29-1 and TRBJ2-5; 7 nucleotides line up with TRBD1. The CDR3 consists of 14 residues. The junction had 10 bases not matched to a gene; V was cut back by 4 bases and J by 5 bases. Germline CDR1 SQVTM, CDR2 ANQGSEA. The DNA of the CDR3 is TGCAGCGTTGTGCGACAGGGTGGTCGGGAGACCCAGTACTTC. Its translation is CSVVRQGGRETQYF. Combining the CDR3 with reference TRBV29-1 and TRBJ2-5 gives the whole variable domain SAVISQKPSRDICQRGTSLTIQCQVDSQVTMMFWYRQQPGQSLTLIATANQGSEATYESGFVIDKFPISRPNLTFSTLTVSNMSPEDSSIYLCSVVRQGGRETQYFGPGTRLLVL.

The chain recombines TRBV2 with TRBJ2-5; 10 bases map to TRBD2. V lost 2 bases to trimming and J lost 0 bases; unmatched junction nucleotides: 6. The CDR3 is made up of 17 amino acids. The germline V gene encodes CDR1 SNHLY and CDR2 FYNNEI. In nucleotides, the CDR3 is TGTGCCAGCAGTGAAACCACACTAGCGGGGCACCAAGAGACCCAGTACTTC. Translating gives CASSETTLAGHQETQYF. Full variable domain (missing parts from reference TRBV2 and TRBJ2-5): EPEVTQTPSHQVTQMGQEVILRCVPISNHLYFYWYRQILGQKVEFLVSFYNNEISEKSEIFDDQFSVERPDGSNFTLKIRSTKLEDSAMYFCASSETTLAGHQETQYFGPGTRLLVL.

The rearrangement uses TRBV5-4 and TRBJ2-3; weak D call: TRBD2 (6 bases). V was trimmed by 0 bases and J by 1 base, leaving 12 bases between them. The CDR3 totals 16 residues. The V gene's germline CDR1 is SGHNT and CDR2 YYREEE (reference sequence). The DNA of the CDR3 is TGTGCCAGCAGCTTGGGCCCGGGAGCCCGCACAGATACGCAGTATTTT. It is translated as CASSLGPGARTDTQYF.

J is TRBJ2-3 and V is TRBV29-1; D not resolved. The length of the CDR3 is 13 residues. Germline V CDR1 and CDR2: SQVTM, ANQGSEA. V was shortened by 4 bases and J by 4 bases, with 12 bases between the two germline ends. The CDR3 is CSVGRGPADTQYF. Written as DNA, the CDR3 is TGCAGCGTTGGACGAGGCCCCGCAGATACGCAGTATTTT.

V gene TRBV13 combines with J gene TRBJ2-7; tentatively, D is TRBD1 (6 bases). Deletions cut 1 base from V and 7 bases from J, with 38 bases between. This CDR3 spans 22 amino acids. In germline, CDR1 is PRHDT, CDR2 FYEKMQ (reference sequence). The CDR3 loop reads CASSLAPGVRVRTTSLRVEQYF. The CDR3 DNA reads TGTGCCAGCAGCTTAGCGCCAGGGGTAAGAGTACGGACGACTTCACTACGAGTGGAGCAGTACTTC.

The CDR3 coding sequence is TGTGCCAGCAGTGTTCTAACTAGCGGGGCCAGCAGGGGCGATGAGCAGTTCTTC. Protein: CASSVLTSGASRGDEQFF. This rearrangement joins TRBV28 to TRBJ2-1; 10 bases are shared with TRBD2. Germline CDR1 is MDHEN and CDR2 is SYDVKM. V shed 5 bases and J 8 bases; nucleotides not matched to a gene: 18. The CDR3 covers 18 residues.